Each of the 29 T cell receptor beta chains below was sequenced from the same sample in a study of blood T cell repertoires in COVID-19. Clones were sequenced by immunoSEQ multiplex PCR, and TCRdb holds only the in-frame ones, with some missing. The table has about 300,000 clones, 89% seen once. Sequenced sample: PBMCs or T cells enriched from blood (not recorded which). The receptors derive from a woman in her thirties or forties who had recovered from COVID-19.

The V and J genes are TRBV10-2 and TRBJ1-6, with 7 bases identical to TRBD1. The ends lost 6 bases at V and 7 bases at J; junction bases unmatched: 9. The CDR3 contains 15 residues. CDR1 and CDR2 from the germline V gene are WSHSY and SAAADI. The CDR3 DNA reads as TGCGCCAGCAGACCGGGGAGACAGGGCAATTCACCCCTCCACTTT. Protein product: CASRPGRQGNSPLHF.

The chain is built from TRBV5-6 and TRBJ1-1; D not certain. The CDR3 is 13 residues long. Per germline, CDR1 SGHDT and CDR2 YYEEEE. Trimming removed 3 bases from V and 0 bases from J, with 6 bases in between. The CDR3: CASSSTLNTEAFF. CDR3 sequence (DNA): TGTGCCAGCAGCTCCACATTGAACACTGAAGCTTTCTTT.

The gene calls are TRBV20-1 and TRBJ1-5; 7 bases match TRBD1. Germline V gene lookup returns CDR1 DFQATT and CDR2 SNEGSKA (reference sequence). V was pared by 3 bases and J by 2 bases, with 10 bases of the junction left unmatched. The CDR3 contains 16 residues. The CDR3: CSASRATGMGNQPQHF. As DNA, the CDR3 is TGCAGTGCTAGTAGGGCGACAGGGATGGGCAATCAGCCCCAGCATTTT.

V gene TRBV5-5 combines with J gene TRBJ1-4, with D possibly TRBD1 on 5 matching bases. Germline lookup yields CDR1 SGHKS and CDR2 YYEKEE (reference sequence). The CDR3 totals 14 residues. Trimming removed 4 bases from V and 10 bases from J, with 17 bases in between. Written as DNA, the CDR3 is TGTGCCAGCAGCCCGGCGGGGGGATCGACAAAACTGTTTTTT. Its translation: CASSPAGGSTKLFF.

In its sample, this clone was seen a few times. This sequence joins TRBV5-1 and TRBJ2-3; 7 bases map to TRBD2. This CDR3 comprises 15 residues. J lost 2 bases, V lost 7 bases, and 10 bases had no gene match. Germline V gene data show CDR1 as SGHRS and CDR2 as YFSETQ. In nucleotides, the CDR3 is TGCGCCAGCCGCTACCGGGACTACAACACAGATACGCAGTATTTT. It codes for CASRYRDYNTDTQYF.

The genes are TRBV2 and TRBJ1-2, with D possibly matching TRBD1 (6 bases). Germline CDR1 is SNHLY and CDR2 is FYNNEI. The CDR3 is 14 amino acids. The V end was cut by 5 bases, the J end by 4 bases, with 14 bases between. In DNA, the CDR3 is TGTGCCAGCAGTCAAACAGGGACCGGCTATGGCTACACCTTC. Its translation: CASSQTGTGYGYTF.

The V gene is TRBV7-2, the J gene TRBJ1-5, with D perhaps TRBD1 (5 bases). CDR3 size: 16 residues. V was trimmed by 3 bases and J by 2 bases, leaving 14 bases between them. CDR1 and CDR2 (germline): SGHTA, FQGNSA. The CDR3 DNA follows: TGTGCCAGCAGCTTGGGGCCGGGTATGGGCAATCAGCCCCAGCATTTT. Its translation: CASSLGPGMGNQPQHF.

The V and J genes are TRBV29-1 and TRBJ1-1; 9 bases line up with TRBD1. The CDR3 loop spans 15 amino acids. With 3 bases clipped from V and 4 bases from J, the junction kept 9 bases outside the gene matches. The germline V gene encodes CDR1 SQVTM and CDR2 ANQGSEA. The CDR3, as DNA: TGCAGCGTTGACGTCCCCGGGACAGGGCCCACTGAAGCTTTCTTT. As protein: CSVDVPGTGPTEAFF.

The chain is built from TRBV28 and TRBJ1-2; TRBD1 matches 9 bases. The CDR3 is made up of 17 amino acids. V lost 3 bases to trimming and J lost 7 bases; unmatched junction nucleotides: 15. Germline loops: CDR1 MDHEN, CDR2 SYDVKM. The CDR3 loop reads CASSFPPGTGIISGYTF. Here the CDR3 DNA reads TGTGCCAGCAGTTTTCCACCGGGGACAGGGATTATCTCTGGCTACACCTTC.

This chain links TRBV5-5 with TRBJ1-4, with 8 bases matching TRBD1. Germline V gene lookup returns CDR1 SGHKS and CDR2 YYEKEE (reference sequence). V was pared by 4 bases and J by 5 bases, with 7 bases of the junction left unmatched. CDR3 length equals 15 residues. CDR3 sequence reads: CASSPSGQENEKLFF. The CDR3 coding sequence is TGTGCCAGCAGCCCGTCGGGACAGGAGAATGAAAAACTGTTTTTT.

CDR3: CASSQAVIAGTANTGELFF. The CDR3 DNA sequence: TGTGCCAGCAGCCAAGCCGTCATAGCGGGGACCGCGAACACCGGGGAGCTGTTTTTT. The rearrangement joins TRBV4-2 to TRBJ2-2; 8 positions agree with TRBD2. Germline V gene lookup returns CDR1 LGHNA and CDR2 YNFKEQ. The CDR3 covers 19 residues. Trimming removed 1 base from V and 0 bases from J; junction bases left unmatched: 10.

The chain couples TRBV7-9 to TRBJ1-4; no clear D. The CDR3 contains 11 residues. Trimming pared 7 bases from V and 8 bases from J, leaving 8 bases between. CDR1 is SEHNR and CDR2 is FQNEAQ in the germline V gene (reference sequence). The CDR3 loop is CASTDGEKLFF. As DNA, the CDR3 is TGTGCCAGCACCGACGGGGAAAAACTGTTTTTT. Filled out from reference TRBV7-9 and TRBJ1-4, the complete variable domain reads DTGVSQNPRHKITKRGQNVTFRCDPISEHNRLYWYRQTLGQGPEFLTYFQNEAQLEKSRLLSDRFSAERPKGSFSTLEIQRTEQGDSAMYLCASTDGEKLFFGSGTQLSVL.

This clone was observed a single time. The sample contains more than one DNA sequence encoding this CDR3. This chain connects TRBV30 to TRBJ1-5; 7 bases fit TRBD1. The CDR3 has 13 residues. V dropped 0 bases and J dropped 7; count of bases not matched to a gene: 3. Germline CDR1 GTSNPN, CDR2 SVGIG (reference sequence). CDR3 coding DNA: TGTGCCTGGAGTGTCCGAGGGGGCCAGCCCCAGCATTTT. Protein: CAWSVRGGQPQHF.

This chain connects TRBV5-1 to TRBJ2-3, with D perhaps matching TRBD2 (5 bases). This CDR3 has 16 residues. The V and J ends lost 4 bases and 4 bases respectively, with 19 bases between them. Germline CDR1 is SGHRS and CDR2 is YFSETQ. The CDR3 region has the DNA TGCGCCAGCAGCCTGAGATGGACCGAGGGAGCAGATACGCAGTATTTT. It is translated as CASSLRWTEGADTQYF.

This clone appeared once. The rearrangement joins TRBV5-1 to TRBJ2-1; no reliable D call. CDR1 and CDR2 from the germline V gene are SGHRS and YFSETQ. V was clipped by 1 base and J by 6 bases, with 8 bases between them. This CDR3 has 13 residues. The CDR3 region has the DNA TGCGCCAGCAGCTTGTCTTTGCGCAATGAGCAGTTCTTC. Residues: CASSLSLRNEQFF.

The chain recombines TRBV2 with TRBJ2-1; weak D call: TRBD2 (5 bases). Germline V CDR1 and CDR2: SNHLY, FYNNEI. Deletions cut 1 base from V and 9 bases from J, with 13 bases between. The CDR3 totals 14 residues. The CDR3 protein is CASSEVVLAGEQFF. The DNA of the CDR3 is TGTGCCAGCAGTGAAGTCGTCCTGGCGGGTGAGCAGTTCTTC.

The V and J genes are TRBV25-1 and TRBJ1-5, with TRBD1 as a possible D gene (5 bases). Trimming left V 1 base short and J 4 bases short, with 11 bases between. The CDR3 has 15 amino acids. Germline CDR1 MGHDK, CDR2 SYGVNS. The CDR3 loop reads CASSESVGGNQPQHF. The CDR3 coding sequence is TGTGCCAGCAGTGAATCGGTCGGGGGGAATCAGCCCCAGCATTTT.

The chain couples TRBV19 to TRBJ2-7; TRBD1 matches at 8 bases. Per germline, CDR1 LNHDA and CDR2 SQIVND (reference sequence). The V gene end was trimmed by 7 bases and the J gene end by 8 bases; junction bases not matched to a gene: 10. The CDR3 covers 13 residues. This CDR3 is CASKDRDWYQQYF. The CDR3 region has the DNA TGTGCCAGTAAGGACAGGGATTGGTACCAGCAGTACTTC.

This clone was seen once. The CDR3 is CASSSQPGTGELFF. The CDR3 region has the DNA TGTGCCAGTTCCTCCCAGCCGGGGACCGGGGAGCTGTTTTTT. V usage is TRBV2 and J usage is TRBJ2-2, with TRBD2 as a possible D gene (5 bases). The V end was cut by 9 bases, the J end by 5 bases, with 16 bases between. The CDR3 has 14 amino acids. Germline CDR1 and CDR2: SNHLY and FYNNEI.

J is TRBJ2-2 and V is TRBV2, with D possibly being TRBD1 (6 bases). The CDR3 has 16 residues. Germline assignment: CDR1 SNHLY and CDR2 FYNNEI. V was trimmed by 5 bases and J by 5 bases, leaving 18 bases between them. The chain's CDR3 is CASSPSGAGETGELFF. In nucleotides, the CDR3 is TGTGCCAGCAGTCCCTCTGGGGCAGGGGAAACCGGGGAGCTGTTTTTT.

This clone was recorded once. The chain recombines TRBV29-1 with TRBJ2-1; a weak D match, TRBD1 (5 bases). Deletions cut 4 bases from V and 9 bases from J, with 28 bases between. The CDR3 has 17 amino acids. The germline V gene has CDR1 SQVTM and CDR2 ANQGSEA. The CDR3 loop reads CSVVGSLYRADRGEQFF. In DNA, the CDR3 is TGCAGCGTTGTGGGGTCCCTGTACCGGGCGGATAGGGGTGAGCAGTTCTTC.

V usage is TRBV19 and J usage is TRBJ1-5, with 8 positions matching TRBD1. The CDR3 has 15 amino acids. The ends lost 6 bases at V and 1 base at J; junction bases unmatched: 5. Looked up from germline, CDR1 is LNHDA and CDR2 is SQIVND (reference sequence). The CDR3 coding sequence is TGTGCCAGTAGCGGACAGGGTAGAAGCAATCAGCCCCAGCATTTT. Translating it yields CASSGQGRSNQPQHF.

The chain joins TRBV4-1 to TRBJ1-1, with 7 bases aligning to TRBD1. This CDR3 is 17 amino acids long. The germline V gene has CDR1 MGHRA and CDR2 YSYEKL. The V and J ends lost 2 bases and 1 base, in that order; junction bases with no gene match: 10. The CDR3: CASSQNRGTGQNTEAFF. CDR3 sequence (DNA): TGCGCCAGCAGCCAAAACAGGGGTACTGGGCAGAACACTGAAGCTTTCTTT.

This clone was seen only once. This chain connects TRBV9 to TRBJ1-1; D might be TRBD1 (6 bases). V gave up 2 bases and J gave up 1 base, with 9 bases separating them. The V gene's germline CDR1 is SGDLS and CDR2 YYNGEE. CDR3 size: 14 residues. Here the CDR3 reads CASSVMTGNTEAFF. CDR3 sequence (DNA): TGTGCCAGCAGCGTTATGACAGGGAACACTGAAGCTTTCTTT.

The chain links TRBV5-1 to TRBJ2-1; TRBD2 matches at 11 bases. CDR3 size: 22 residues. Trimming at V came to 0 bases and at J to 0 bases, leaving 17 bases not matched to a gene. The germline V gene encodes CDR1 SGHRS and CDR2 YFSETQ. The CDR3, as DNA: TGCGCCAGCAGCTTGGCCAGCGGTAGGAGACTAGCGGGGTCTAGCTCCTACAATGAGCAGTTCTTC. The encoded protein is CASSLASGRRLAGSSSYNEQFF. The whole variable domain, remainder taken from reference TRBV5-1 and TRBJ2-1, is KAGVTQTPRYLIKTRGQQVTLSCSPISGHRSVSWYQQTPGQGLQFLFEYFSETQRNKGNFPGRFSGRQFSNSRSEMNVSTLELGDSALYLCASSLASGRRLAGSSSYNEQFFGPGTRLTVL.

This chain connects TRBV18 to TRBJ1-3; tentatively, D is TRBD1 (5 bases). This CDR3 spans 15 amino acids. V was clipped by 3 bases and J by 6 bases, with 15 bases between them. The germline V gene has CDR1 KGHSH and CDR2 LQKENI. The DNA for the CDR3 is TGTGCCAGCTCACCCCCGGACAAGGCAGAAAACACCATATATTTT. It yields the protein CASSPPDKAENTIYF.

V is TRBV9 and J is TRBJ2-1; 8 bases match TRBD1. Losses at the gene ends were 4 bases for V and 7 bases for J; bases not matched to a gene: 13. This CDR3 is 16 amino acids long. Germline V gives CDR1 SGDLS, CDR2 YYNGEE. The DNA for the CDR3 is TGTGCCAGCAGCCCCCGACAGGGGACCCCTGCAAATGAGCAGTTCTTC. Protein product: CASSPRQGTPANEQFF.

This clone was seen just once. The CDR3 region has the DNA TGCGCCAGCAGCCTAAACATGGACAGGGATAACTATGGCTACACCTTC. Translated, it gives CASSLNMDRDNYGYTF. The chain is built from TRBV4-3 and TRBJ1-2; 8 bases are a match to TRBD1. V gave up 4 bases and J gave up 1 base; unmatched junction bases: 8. The V gene's germline CDR1 is LGHNA and CDR2 YSLEER. The CDR3 sequence is 16 residues long.

As DNA, the CDR3 is TGTGCCAGCCACAGCTTCGTAACTAATGAAAAACTGTTTTTT. This translates into CASHSFVTNEKLFF. This sequence joins TRBV2 and TRBJ1-4; D remains ambiguous. Germline V gives CDR1 SNHLY, CDR2 FYNNEI. The CDR3 runs 14 residues. Deletions cut 8 bases from V and 1 base from J, with 11 bases between.